A selection of T cell receptor beta chains follows, all from one sample in a study of blood T cell repertoires in COVID-19. The method was immunoSEQ multiplex PCR; TCRdb's version includes in-frame clones alone and lacks a portion of them. Seen here are about 180,000 clones, 86% observed once, and the top ten hold about 7.3%. Sequenced input: peripheral blood. Receptor source: a man aged 50-59 years with active or convalescent COVID-19. The CDR3 runs from the conserved cysteine through the conserved F or W. Fields, in order: D gene, J gene, clone size, V gene, CDR3 protein, CDR3 DNA. The D gene is left open where the match is weak. Some rows mark clone size as missing; the rest say once, few, many or name a class of expanded clone.

NA | TRBJ1-2 | NA | TRBV6-5 | CASRQNYGYTF | TGTGCCAGCCGACAGAACTATGGCTACACCTTC
NA | TRBJ2-5 | NA | TRBV28 | CASSFGGHQETQYF | TGTGCCAGCAGTTTCGGGGGTCACCAAGAGACCCAGTACTTC
TRBD2 | TRBJ2-1 | NA | TRBV9 | CASSDASGGTGEQFF | TGTGCCAGCAGCGACGCTAGCGGGGGAACGGGTGAGCAGTTCTTC
TRBD2 | TRBJ2-5 | NA | TRBV14 | CASSQLPGTSGGETQYF | TGTGCCAGCAGCCAACTACCCGGGACTAGCGGGGGGGAGACCCAGTACTTC
TRBD1 | TRBJ1-2 | NA | TRBV27 | CASSLGGTGYYGYTF | TGTGCCAGCAGTTTAGGCGGGACAGGTTATTATGGCTACACCTTC
TRBD1 | TRBJ2-7 | NA | TRBV29-1 | CSVSDRGLYEQYF | TGCAGCGTTAGCGACAGGGGGCTTTACGAGCAGTACTTC
NA | TRBJ1-2 | NA | TRBV6-5 | CASSPETIANYGYTF | TGTGCCAGCAGCCCCGAGACAATCGCTAACTATGGCTACACCTTC
NA | TRBJ1-6 | NA | TRBV27 | CASSLLGQISYNSPLHF | TGTGCCAGCAGTTTATTAGGACAGATCTCCTATAATTCACCCCTCCACTTT
NA | TRBJ2-2 | few | TRBV9 | CASSVGGINTGELFF | TGTGCCAGCAGCGTAGGAGGGATTAACACCGGGGAGCTGTTTTTT
TRBD1 | TRBJ1-6 | NA | TRBV6-5 | CAIGRDRGENSPLHF | TGTGCCATCGGCCGGGACAGAGGAGAAAATTCACCCCTCCACTTT
NA | TRBJ1-2 | NA | TRBV25-1 | CASSVRDIGYTF | TGTGCCAGCAGTGTCCGGGACATTGGCTACACCTTC
TRBD1 | TRBJ1-6 | NA | TRBV13 | CASSKDRGSYNSPLHF | TGTGCCAGCAGCAAGGACAGGGGCTCCTATAATTCACCCCTCCACTTT
NA | TRBJ2-5 | NA | TRBV7-2 | CASSLAGVGTQYF | TGTGCCAGCAGCTTAGCGGGAGTGGGGACCCAGTACTTC
TRBD2 | TRBJ2-2 | NA | TRBV5-1 | CASSLRTSGGPLNTGELFF | TGCGCCAGCAGCTTGAGGACTAGCGGGGGCCCTCTCAACACCGGGGAGCTGTTTTTT
NA | TRBJ2-7 | NA | TRBV27 | CASRDSGAYEQYF | TGTGCCAGCAGAGATAGCGGCGCCTACGAGCAGTACTTC
TRBD2 | TRBJ2-1 | NA | TRBV24-1 | CATGGPGLAGGPRNEQFF | TGTGCCACTGGGGGACCGGGACTAGCGGGAGGGCCACGGAATGAGCAGTTCTTC
NA | TRBJ1-2 | NA | TRBV5-1 | CASNQGNLHYGYTF | TGCGCCAGCAACCAGGGAAATCTCCACTATGGCTACACCTTC
TRBD1 | TRBJ2-3 | NA | TRBV9 | CASSPGDRVLDTQYF | TGTGCCAGCAGCCCTGGGGACAGGGTTCTAGATACGCAGTATTTT
NA | TRBJ2-3 | NA | TRBV6-2/TRBV6-3 | CASSYRGHQATDTQYF | TGTGCCAGCAGTTACAGGGGCCACCAGGCGACAGATACGCAGTATTTT
NA | TRBJ2-7 | few | TRBV6-2/TRBV6-3 | CASSHLRLRQQGLPYEQYF | TGTGCCAGCAGCCATCTGCGCTTGAGACAACAGGGTCTCCCCTACGAGCAGTACTTC